A single sample is the source of the 3 T cell receptor beta chains below, sequenced in a study of blood T cell repertoires in COVID-19. The method was immunoSEQ multiplex PCR; TCRdb's version includes in-frame clones alone and lacks a portion of them. Here the sample spans about 150,000 clones, over 70% being singletons. What was sequenced was peripheral blood. The receptors were gathered from an elderly man with acute or convalescent COVID-19.

The chain has TRBV6-5 and TRBJ1-2, with TRBD1 matching 8 bases. Germline V gives CDR1 MNHEY, CDR2 SVGAGI. The CDR3 sequence is 15 residues long. J gave up 1 base and V 7 bases, and 8 bases lay outside the gene matches. The CDR3 reads CASNRQGILNYGYTF. The CDR3 nucleotides are TGTGCCAGCAATAGACAGGGGATACTTAACTATGGCTACACCTTC.

The V gene is TRBV6-2 or TRBV6-3, the J gene TRBJ1-2; 7 nucleotides align to TRBD1. Germline V gene lookup returns CDR1 MNHEY and CDR2 SVGEGT. This CDR3 is 15 amino acids long. Unmatched junction bases numbered 11, after V lost 6 bases and J lost 4 bases. CDR3 in amino acids: CASSTAGTVIYGYTF. CDR3 sequence (DNA): TGTGCCAGCAGCACAGCCGGGACAGTCATCTATGGCTACACCTTC.

V and J are TRBV18 and TRBJ2-3, with 9 bases identical to TRBD2. CDR3 size: 16 residues. Per germline, CDR1 KGHSH and CDR2 LQKENI. The ends lost 0 bases at V and 2 bases at J; junction bases unmatched: 3. The CDR3 sequence: CASSPPERGVTDTQYF. The CDR3 nucleotides are TGTGCCAGCTCACCACCGGAGCGGGGGGTCACAGATACGCAGTATTTT.